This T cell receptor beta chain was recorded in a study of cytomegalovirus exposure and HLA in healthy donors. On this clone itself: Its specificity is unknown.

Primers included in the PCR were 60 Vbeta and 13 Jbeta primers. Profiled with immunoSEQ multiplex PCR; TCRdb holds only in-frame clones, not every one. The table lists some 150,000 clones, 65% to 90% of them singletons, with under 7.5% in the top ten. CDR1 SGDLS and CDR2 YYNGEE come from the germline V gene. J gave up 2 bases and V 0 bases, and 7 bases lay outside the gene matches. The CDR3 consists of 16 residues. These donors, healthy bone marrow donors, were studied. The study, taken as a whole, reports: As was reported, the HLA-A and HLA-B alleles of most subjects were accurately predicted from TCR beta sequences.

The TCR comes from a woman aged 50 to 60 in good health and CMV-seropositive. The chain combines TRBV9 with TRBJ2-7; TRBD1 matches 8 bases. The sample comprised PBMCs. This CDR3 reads CASSVGNRGDTYEQYF. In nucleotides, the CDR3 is TGTGCCAGCAGCGTAGGAAACAGGGGGGACACCTACGAGCAGTACTTC. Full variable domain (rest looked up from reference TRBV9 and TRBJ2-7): DSGVTQTPKHLITATGQRVTLRCSPRSGDLSVYWYQQSLDQGLQFLIQYYNGEERAKGNILERFSAQQFPDLHSELNLSSLELGDSALYFCASSVGNRGDTYEQYFGPGTRLTVT.